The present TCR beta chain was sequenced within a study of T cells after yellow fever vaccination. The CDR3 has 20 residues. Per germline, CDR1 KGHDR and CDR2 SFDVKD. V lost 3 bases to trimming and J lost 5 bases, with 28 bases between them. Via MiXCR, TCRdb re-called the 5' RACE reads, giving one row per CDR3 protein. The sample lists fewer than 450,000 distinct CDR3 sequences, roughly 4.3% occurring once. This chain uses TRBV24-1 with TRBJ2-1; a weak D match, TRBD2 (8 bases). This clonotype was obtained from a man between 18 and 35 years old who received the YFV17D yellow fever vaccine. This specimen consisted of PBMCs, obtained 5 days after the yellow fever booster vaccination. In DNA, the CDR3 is TGTGCCACCAGTGATCGGACAGGCGTGATGCGGGGGGTCCAACACAATGAGCAGTTCTTC. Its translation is CATSDRTGVMRGVQHNEQFF.